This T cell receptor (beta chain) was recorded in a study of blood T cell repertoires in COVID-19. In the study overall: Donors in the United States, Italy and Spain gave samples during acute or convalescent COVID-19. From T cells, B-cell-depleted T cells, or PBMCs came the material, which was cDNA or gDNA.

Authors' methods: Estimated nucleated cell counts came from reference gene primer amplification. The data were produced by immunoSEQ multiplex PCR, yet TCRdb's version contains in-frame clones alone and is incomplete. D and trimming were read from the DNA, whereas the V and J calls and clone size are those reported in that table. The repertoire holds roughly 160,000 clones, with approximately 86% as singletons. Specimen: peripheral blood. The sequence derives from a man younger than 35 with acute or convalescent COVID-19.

This CDR3 reads CASSLAGGISEEQFF. For the CDR3, the DNA is TGTGCCAGCAGCTTAGCGGGGGGGATTTCGGAGGAGCAGTTCTTC. This chain joins TRBV7-3 and TRBJ2-1; TRBD2 matches 9 bases. V lost 2 bases to trimming and J lost 10 bases; unmatched junction nucleotides: 9. The CDR3 consists of 15 residues. The V gene's germline CDR1 is SGHTA and CDR2 FQGTGA.